The 12 T cell receptor beta chains in this list originate from one sample, sequenced in a study of blood T cells in healthy people across ages. Together with a sample-barcoded 5' primer, a J-beta primer mix was included in a second PCR lasting roughly 6 to 12 cycles. TCRdb reprocessed the 5' RACE reads with MiXCR, giving one entry per CDR3 protein. Counted here are hundreds of thousands of distinct CDR3 sequences, around 62% occurring once; the ten biggest clones make up roughly 25%. Sequencing was done on a sample of blood. The receptors stem from a man aged 25-45 years in good health.

V and J are TRBV30 and TRBJ1-2; possibly TRBD1 for D (6 bases). Between the trimmed V and J ends, which lost 6 bases and 4 bases, there was a span of 15 bases. From germline, CDR1 is GTSNPN and CDR2 SVGIG (reference sequence). This CDR3 is built from 13 residues. Written as DNA, the CDR3 is TGTGCCTGTGAAGGGGGACGGATCTATGGCTACACCTTC. Translating it yields CACEGGRIYGYTF.

V usage is TRBV6-2 or TRBV6-3 and J usage is TRBJ2-3, with 12 bases aligning to TRBD1. The CDR3 has 16 amino acids. Germline values: CDR1 MNHEY, CDR2 SVGEGT. The J segment lost 2 bases and the V segment lost 9 bases, leaving 9 bases of the junction unmatched. The CDR3 DNA sequence: TGTGCCAGTGCCCCGGGACAGGGGGCGAACACAGATACGCAGTATTTT. As protein: CASAPGQGANTDTQYF.

This clonotype was recorded a few times. The genes are TRBV11-2 and TRBJ2-4, with 7 positions matching TRBD2. Trimming cost V 4 bases and J 7 bases; bases outside gene matches: 7. The CDR3 loop spans 14 amino acids. CDR1 SGHAT and CDR2 FQNNGV come from the germline V gene. The CDR3 here is CASSWGGIANIQYF. The DNA for the CDR3 is TGTGCCAGCAGCTGGGGGGGTATAGCCAACATTCAGTACTTC.

This chain links TRBV4-3 with TRBJ1-2; D is ambiguous. This CDR3 is built from 15 residues. Germline CDR1 and CDR2: LGHNA and YSLEER. The V and J ends lost 0 bases and 8 bases respectively, with 16 bases between them. The CDR3 sequence is CASSQERAVREGYTF. DNA of the CDR3: TGCGCCAGCAGCCAAGAGAGGGCAGTGCGGGAGGGCTACACCTTC.

CDR3 nucleotide sequence: TGTGCCAGCAGCCCGACCCCCGGCGCAGATACGCAGTATTTT. As protein: CASSPTPGADTQYF. This chain connects TRBV7-9 to TRBJ2-3, with D unclear. V was shortened by 5 bases and J by 4 bases, with 13 bases between the two germline ends. The CDR3 is 14 residues long. CDR1 is SEHNR and CDR2 is FQNEAQ in the germline V gene (reference sequence). The full variable domain, in which reference TRBV7-9 and TRBJ2-3 provide the parts outside the CDR3, is DTGVSQNPRHKITKRGQNVTFRCDPISEHNRLYWYRQTLGQGPEFLTYFQNEAQLEKSRLLSDRFSAERPKGSFSTLEIQRTEQGDSAMYLCASSPTPGADTQYFGPGTRLTVL.

The V gene is TRBV13, the J gene TRBJ1-6; D gene uncertain. Germline V gives CDR1 PRHDT, CDR2 FYEKMQ (reference sequence). This CDR3 has 15 amino acids. Trimming removed 5 bases at V and 8 bases at J, with 16 bases between. The chain's CDR3 is CASSQGMVGYSPLHF. CDR3 nucleotide sequence: TGTGCCAGCAGCCAAGGGATGGTTGGGTATTCACCCCTCCACTTT.

This chain links TRBV12-3 or TRBV12-4 with TRBJ2-6, with D hard to call. The germline V and J ends were trimmed by 8 bases and 4 bases, with 15 bases remaining between them. The CDR3 runs to 15 residues. The CDR3 bases are TGTGCCAGCGGTAGGCTCTCTGGGGGGGCCAACGTCCTGACTTTC. The encoded protein is CASGRLSGGANVLTF.

This clonotype was observed once. The rearrangement links TRBV6-4 to TRBJ2-1; D is possibly TRBD1 or TRBD2 (6 bases each). The CDR3 is 15 amino acids. Germline assignment: CDR1 MRHNA and CDR2 SNTAGT. Trimming took off 2 bases at V and 7 bases at J, with 15 bases between the two ends. The CDR3 DNA follows: TGTGCCAGCAGTGACGGAGGGGGGACTGGGAATGAGCAGTTCTTC. Protein product: CASSDGGGTGNEQFF.

The chain links TRBV12-3 or TRBV12-4 to TRBJ1-5; D uncertain. This CDR3 contains 14 residues. The V and J ends lost 3 bases and 3 bases respectively, with 9 bases between them. The CDR3 sequence: CASSFQGNNQPQHF. Here the CDR3 DNA reads TGTGCCAGCAGTTTTCAAGGGAACAATCAGCCCCAGCATTTT.

The DNA of the CDR3 is TGCAGTGCTATATCAGGGGGCAAAGAGACCCAGTACTTC. This codes for CSAISGGKETQYF. The rearrangement links TRBV20-1 to TRBJ2-5, with 8 bases aligning to TRBD1. With 4 bases clipped from V and 3 bases from J, the junction kept 4 bases outside the gene matches. This CDR3 has 13 residues. The germline V gene encodes CDR1 DFQATT and CDR2 SNEGSKA (reference sequence).

V and J are TRBV28 and TRBJ2-7; no clear D gene. Germline V gene sequence: CDR1 MDHEN, CDR2 SYDVKM. Trimming removed 5 bases from V and 3 bases from J, with 11 bases in between. This CDR3 contains 13 residues. CDR3 loop: CASSPPGDYEQYF. DNA for the CDR3: TGTGCCAGCAGTCCCCCGGGCGACTACGAGCAGTACTTC.

The chain is built from TRBV20-1 and TRBJ2-5; 12 bases are a match to TRBD2. The J call is uncertain, as TRBJ2-7 better fits the DNA end. This CDR3 has 15 residues. In germline, CDR1 is DFQATT, CDR2 SNEGSKA (reference sequence). The CDR3 sequence: CSAEQTSGGGYEQYF. The CDR3 DNA sequence: TGCAGTGCTGAACAGACTAGCGGGGGTGGTTACGAGCAGTACTTC.